These 6 T cell receptor beta chains came from one sample sequenced in a study of beta chain features in type 1 diabetes. Expressed TCRB transcripts were sequenced because the isolated RNA had all been reverse transcribed beforehand. The repertoire was sequenced with immunoSEQ multiplex PCR; TCRdb's copy has only in-frame clones and lacks some. The sample holds 250,000 to 350,000 clones, around 10% seen once. Sequencing was carried out using naive CD4+ T cells from blood. The origin of the receptors is a woman aged 25 to 39 in good health.

This clone has a handful of counts. This chain joins TRBV5-1 and TRBJ2-7, with D possibly TRBD2 on 5 matching bases. CDR1 and CDR2 (germline): SGHRS, YFSETQ. This CDR3 region has 15 residues. V was shortened by 0 bases and J by 1 base, with 11 bases between the two germline ends. CDR3 protein: CASSLDGMLSYEQYF. Written as DNA, the CDR3 is TGCGCCAGCAGCTTGGACGGGATGCTGTCCTACGAGCAGTACTTC.

In its sample, this clone was seen a few times. This chain links TRBV7-8 with TRBJ2-2, with a possible D match to TRBD1 (5 bases). The V gene lost 4 bases and the J gene lost 4 bases, with 7 bases spanning the gap. Per germline, CDR1 SGHVS and CDR2 FQNEAQ. The CDR3 has 13 amino acids. CDR3 residues: CASSSTGTGELFF. CDR3 in DNA: TGTGCCAGCAGCTCAACAGGCACCGGGGAGCTGTTTTTT.

The chain joins TRBV18 to TRBJ1-1, with TRBD1 as a possible D gene (5 bases). The CDR3 consists of 16 residues. Trimming removed 3 bases from V and 1 base from J, with 15 bases in between. Germline V gene lookup returns CDR1 KGHSH and CDR2 LQKENI. CDR3 amino acids: CASSPTVGAPNTEAFF. For the CDR3, the DNA is TGTGCCAGCTCACCTACAGTTGGGGCCCCGAACACTGAAGCTTTCTTT.

Points on this clone: Other nucleotide sequences from this sample produce the same CDR3. The V gene is TRBV18, the J gene TRBJ1-5; D remains ambiguous. Germline V gene lookup returns CDR1 KGHSH and CDR2 LQKENI. The CDR3 sequence is 14 residues long. The V end was cut by 2 bases, the J end by 4 bases, with 9 bases between. CDR3 sequence (DNA): TGTGCCAGCTCACCAACAACAGATAATCAGCCCCAGCATTTT. Protein sequence: CASSPTTDNQPQHF.

The chain joins TRBV28 to TRBJ2-7, with TRBD1 matching 9 bases. Germline trimming cut 6 bases from V and 3 bases from J; bases unmatched to any gene: 9. The CDR3 totals 15 residues. Germline values: CDR1 MDHEN, CDR2 SYDVKM. The CDR3 protein is CASRETGTGHYEQYF. The CDR3, as DNA: TGTGCCAGCAGGGAAACCGGGACAGGGCACTACGAGCAGTACTTC.

This chain uses TRBV30 with TRBJ2-6, with TRBD1 matching over 8 bases. Germline V gene sequence: CDR1 GTSNPN, CDR2 SVGIG (reference sequence). V lost 6 bases, J lost 2 bases, and 3 bases stayed unmatched. The CDR3 is 14 residues long. CDR3: CACQQGAGANVLTF. The DNA for the CDR3 is TGTGCCTGCCAACAGGGGGCTGGGGCCAACGTCCTGACTTTC.